The 15 T cell receptor beta chains reported below all come from one sample, sequenced in a study of blood T cell repertoires in COVID-19 (dated by TCRdb to about 2020). Libraries were constructed by the immunoSEQ multiplex PCR assay. TCRdb stores this immuneACCESS table with in-frame sequences only. Part of the clones is absent; in the studies checked, under half of the shortfall reflects unresolved V genes, and no reason is known for the rest. The sample table lists some 130,000 clones, around three quarters of them with a count of one. Jointly, the top ten make up around 12% of the sample. Sequencing input: peripheral blood. These receptors all stem from an elderly man with acute or convalescent COVID-19.

V is TRBV4-3 and J is TRBJ2-3; tentatively, D is TRBD2 (6 bases). The CDR3 length is 13 residues. V dropped 3 bases and J dropped 6 bases, with 10 bases sitting between them. Germline CDR1 and CDR2: LGHNA and YSLEER. Here the CDR3 DNA reads TGCGCCAGCAGCCAGCGCCGGGGGGATACGCAGTATTTT. This translates into CASSQRRGDTQYF.

The chain combines TRBV7-8 with TRBJ1-5, with a tentative D call TRBD1 (6 bases). Trimming left V 0 bases short and J 0 bases short, with 18 bases between. This CDR3 has 19 residues. Germline V gene sequence: CDR1 SGHVS, CDR2 FQNEAQ. Written as DNA, the CDR3 is TGTGCCAGCAGCTTAGCGCGGTGGAGGACAGCACATAGCAATCAGCCCCAGCATTTT. This sequence encodes CASSLARWRTAHSNQPQHF.

The V and J genes are TRBV11-2 and TRBJ2-5, with D perhaps matching TRBD2 (5 bases). The CDR3 loop spans 12 amino acids. CDR1 and CDR2 (germline): SGHAT, FQNNGV. The V end lost 0 bases, the J end lost 9 bases, and 8 bases lay between the germline ends. CDR3: CASSLDLRAQYF. In nucleotides, the CDR3 is TGTGCCAGCAGCTTAGATTTGAGGGCCCAGTACTTC.

The rearrangement links TRBV6-5 to TRBJ2-3, with TRBD2 matching 9 bases. With 2 bases clipped from V and 7 bases from J, the junction kept 4 bases outside the gene matches. This CDR3 contains 14 residues. The germline V gene has CDR1 MNHEY and CDR2 SVGAGI. The CDR3 sequence: CASSYGGGANTQYF. The CDR3 DNA is TGTGCCAGCAGTTACGGCGGGGGGGCGAATACGCAGTATTTT.

V is TRBV4-2 and J is TRBJ1-2; a possible D gene is TRBD1 (5 bases). The V gene lost 2 bases and the J gene lost 4 bases, with 14 bases spanning the gap. Germline V gene data show CDR1 as LGHNA and CDR2 as YNFKEQ. CDR3 length: 15 residues. As DNA, the CDR3 is TGTGCCAGCAGCCAACCCGGGGGTTCGGGCTATGGCTACACCTTC. This translates into CASSQPGGSGYGYTF.

The V gene is TRBV25-1, the J gene TRBJ1-1, with 8 bases matching TRBD1. The CDR3 totals 15 residues. Unmatched junction bases numbered 7, after V lost 4 bases and J lost 3 bases. Germline CDR1 is MGHDK and CDR2 is SYGVNS. CDR3 residues: CASSGDRLGDTEAFF. CDR3 DNA: TGTGCCAGCAGTGGGGACAGGTTAGGGGACACTGAAGCTTTCTTT.

This clone came up many times. The rearrangement uses TRBV28 and TRBJ1-2; TRBD1 aligns across 9 bases. Unmatched junction bases numbered 6, after V lost 3 bases and J lost 7 bases. Per germline, CDR1 MDHEN and CDR2 SYDVKM. The CDR3 spans 14 residues. CDR3 in DNA: TGTGCCAGCAGTTTGCCGGGACAGGGCATTGGCTACACCTTC. Its protein product is CASSLPGQGIGYTF.

The chain links TRBV7-8 to TRBJ1-3, with D hard to call. The V gene's germline CDR1 is SGHVS and CDR2 FQNEAQ. The V and J ends lost 2 bases and 4 bases respectively, with 12 bases between them. The CDR3 is 15 amino acids. The CDR3 nucleotides read TGTGCCAGCAGCTTAATGGGAGCTGAGGGAAACACCATATATTTT. It codes for CASSLMGAEGNTIYF.

The rearrangement joins TRBV9 to TRBJ2-1; possible D gene TRBD1, 7 bases. The CDR3 runs to 15 residues. The V gene's germline CDR1 is SGDLS and CDR2 YYNGEE. The ends were cut back, 3 bases at V and 0 bases at J, with 10 bases in the middle. In DNA, the CDR3 is TGTGCCAGCAGCGCGCAGGGGGGCTCCTACAATGAGCAGTTCTTC. This sequence encodes CASSAQGGSYNEQFF. The whole variable domain, remainder taken from reference TRBV9 and TRBJ2-1, is DSGVTQTPKHLITATGQRVTLRCSPRSGDLSVYWYQQSLDQGLQFLIQYYNGEERAKGNILERFSAQQFPDLHSELNLSSLELGDSALYFCASSAQGGSYNEQFFGPGTRLTVL.

The V and J genes are TRBV7-3 and TRBJ2-3; D perhaps matches TRBD2 (6 bases). Germline-derived CDR1 and CDR2 are SGHTA and FQGTGA. V dropped 2 bases and J dropped 2 bases, with 8 bases sitting between them. The CDR3 spans 14 residues. The DNA of the CDR3 is TGTGCCAGCAGCTTAGCGGGGACCACAGATACGCAGTATTTT. It yields the protein CASSLAGTTDTQYF.

The V gene is TRBV18, the J gene TRBJ2-5, with a tentative D call TRBD1 (6 bases). CDR1 is KGHSH, CDR2 LQKENI, per germline. This CDR3 is built from 15 residues. V was cut by 3 bases and J by 5 bases, with 16 bases left in between. The CDR3 loop is CASSPSLQGAETQYF. In DNA form, the CDR3 reads TGTGCCAGCTCACCGTCTCTACAGGGAGCGGAGACCCAGTACTTC.

The chain combines TRBV5-6 with TRBJ2-1, with TRBD1 matching 9 bases. The germline gives CDR1 SGHDT, CDR2 YYEEEE. Trimming cost V 6 bases and J 5 bases; bases outside gene matches: 12. There are 16 residues in the CDR3. CDR3 bases: TGTGCCAGCACCCTGCCCGGGACAGGGCCCGACAATGAGCAGTTCTTC. It specifies CASTLPGTGPDNEQFF.

The chain has TRBV6-5 and TRBJ2-7; D remains unclear. Deletions cut 2 bases from V and 3 bases from J, with 11 bases between. Per germline, CDR1 MNHEY and CDR2 SVGAGI. The CDR3 totals 14 residues. CDR3 in amino acids: CASSYLGRIYEQYF. In DNA form, the CDR3 reads TGTGCCAGCAGTTACCTAGGCAGAATCTACGAGCAGTACTTC.

This chain connects TRBV5-4 to TRBJ2-2, with 7 bases aligning to TRBD2. Losses at the gene ends were 2 bases for V and 3 bases for J; bases not matched to a gene: 7. CDR1 is SGHNT, CDR2 YYREEE, per germline (reference sequence). This CDR3 has 16 amino acids. CDR3: CASSFGGKGYTGELFF. CDR3 DNA sequence: TGTGCCAGCAGCTTCGGGGGGAAGGGGTACACCGGGGAGCTGTTTTTT.

To note about this clone: This sample also contains other DNA sequences that code for the same CDR3. This chain links TRBV5-4 with TRBJ2-1, with TRBD1 matching 10 bases. The CDR3 has 14 amino acids. Germline loops: CDR1 SGHNT, CDR2 YYREEE (reference sequence). The J segment lost 8 bases and the V segment lost 0 bases, leaving 2 bases of the junction unmatched. CDR3 sequence (DNA): TGTGCCAGCAGCTTGGGACAGGGGGCAGATGAGCAGTTCTTC. Residues: CASSLGQGADEQFF.